The TCR beta chain under discussion was sequenced for a study of shared clonotypes between healthy human individuals. General study points: Clonotypes that were shared across a handful of donors made up around 5% of naive CD4 clonotypes. Blood alone was sampled, and tissue repertoires likely differ.

The assay was carried out at the deep level. Assay used: immunoSEQ multiplex PCR; TCRdb lists only in-frame clones, some missing. The table has 2.3 million or so clones, approximately 93% seen once; the top ten hold approximately 0.4%. Germline V CDR1 and CDR2: SNHLY, FYNNEI. This CDR3 is 19 amino acids long. With 5 bases clipped from V and 1 base from J, the junction kept 17 bases outside the gene matches. Notes on this clone: Its antigen is undetermined.

The chain carries TRBV2 and TRBJ2-5; 9 nucleotides align to TRBD2. The source of this sequence is a young man in good health. Some clones in this sample may be carry-over from other donors' samples. Sequences were obtained from naive CD4+ T cells from PBMCs. Subset in this sample: CD45RA+ positively selected. CDR3 DNA sequence: TGTGCCAGCAGTCCCCGGGGTTTTGGCGGGAGGGGTAGCCAAGAGACCCAGTACTTC. Translating it yields CASSPRGFGGRGSQETQYF. The variable domain in full, with the rest retrieved from reference TRBV2 and TRBJ2-5, is EPEVTQTPSHQVTQMGQEVILRCVPISNHLYFYWYRQILGQKVEFLVSFYNNEISEKSEIFDDQFSVERPDGSNFTLKIRSTKLEDSAMYFCASSPRGFGGRGSQETQYFGPGTRLLVL.